The T cell receptor (beta chain) under discussion was sequenced for a study of blood T cell repertoires in COVID-19 (TCRdb year 2020). For the wider study: Samples covering the acute and convalescent phases of COVID-19 were provided by collaborators in the United States, Italy and Spain. Subjects who had been exposed to COVID-19, were actively infected with it, or had recovered from it provided the deeply sampled blood TCRbeta repertoires that made up the dataset. The sample metadata nearly always contained a de-identified subject ID, COVID-19 status, age in years and sex. The repertoires were released in a freely available public database intended as a resource for research on the immune response to SARS-CoV-2. Where HLA class I and class II types were available, the types were taken from metadata supplied by the sample provider, not from assay-based typing. The prospective study material was composed of cDNA or gDNA derived from T cells, B-cell-depleted T cells, or PBMCs. Samples were obtained from the ongoing ImmuneRACE study (first 160 participants) and from 1,000 to 1,500 subjects provided by 6 global collaborators. Overall results and qualifications from the work: The quantity of clinical and demographic metadata differed by source and by participant and was supplied without curation.

The collaborating institutions used their own protocols to collect whole blood in K2EDTA tubes. For TCRbeta analysis, collaborators shipped samples as frozen whole blood, isolated PBMCs, or DNA extracted from either of those sample types. The immunoSEQ Assay, a bias-controlled multiplex PCR, was used to amplify TCRbeta CDR3 regions from genomic DNA. The original pipeline was this. Nucleated cell counts per sample were estimated from amplification of reference gene primers within the assay. Sequence reads were collapsed and filtered to measure the absolute abundance of every unique TCRbeta CDR3 rearrangement. Productive Simpson clonality was computed per sample as the square root of Simpson's diversity index over productive rearrangements. Imported from immuneACCESS, the table was reduced by TCRdb to in-frame sequences with V and J called. These copies leave out some clones; in studies compared against another copy, an unresolved V gene accounts for under half, and the cause of the remainder is not known. The V and J calls and clone size are taken from that table; D and trimming were inferred from the DNA. Counted in this sample were around 50,000 clones; 86% of them appeared once. Jointly, the top ten make up approximately 2% of the sample.

This clone is a singleton in its sample. Its antigen target is currently unknown. No much larger clonotype is one base removed from it; base qualities were not supplied. Sequences were obtained from peripheral blood. This sequence originates from an older woman with acute or convalescent COVID-19.

CDR3 region: CASSITGITNTEAFF. The DNA is TGTGCCAGTAGTATAACAGGGATTACGAACACTGAAGCTTTCTTT. Recombination linked TRBV19 to TRBJ1-1, with TRBD1 tentatively as D gene (6 bases match). Spanning cysteine to phenylalanine, the CDR3 consists of 15 amino acids. The entry retains the CDR3 DNA only, 45 bases that are in frame from base 1. The germline V gene (reference sequence) supplies CDR1 LNHDA and CDR2 SQIVND. V gives up 2 bases and J gives up 1 base, and the segment between their germline ends measures 11 bases.